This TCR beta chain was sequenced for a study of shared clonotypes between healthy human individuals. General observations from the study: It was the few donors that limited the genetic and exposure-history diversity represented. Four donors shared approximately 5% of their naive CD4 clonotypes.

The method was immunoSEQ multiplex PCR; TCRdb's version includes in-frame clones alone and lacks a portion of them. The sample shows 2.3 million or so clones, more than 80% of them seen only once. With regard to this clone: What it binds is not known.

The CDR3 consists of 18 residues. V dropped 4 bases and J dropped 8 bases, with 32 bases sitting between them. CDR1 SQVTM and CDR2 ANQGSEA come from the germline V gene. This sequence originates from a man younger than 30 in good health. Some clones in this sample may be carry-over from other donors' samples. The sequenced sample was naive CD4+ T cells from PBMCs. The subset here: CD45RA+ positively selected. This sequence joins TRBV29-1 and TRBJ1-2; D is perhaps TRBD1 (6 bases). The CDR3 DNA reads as TGCAGCGTTGGAACCCTCACCCGGTTTGAGGGGGTCTTAGGCGGCTACACCTTC. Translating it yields CSVGTLTRFEGVLGGYTF.